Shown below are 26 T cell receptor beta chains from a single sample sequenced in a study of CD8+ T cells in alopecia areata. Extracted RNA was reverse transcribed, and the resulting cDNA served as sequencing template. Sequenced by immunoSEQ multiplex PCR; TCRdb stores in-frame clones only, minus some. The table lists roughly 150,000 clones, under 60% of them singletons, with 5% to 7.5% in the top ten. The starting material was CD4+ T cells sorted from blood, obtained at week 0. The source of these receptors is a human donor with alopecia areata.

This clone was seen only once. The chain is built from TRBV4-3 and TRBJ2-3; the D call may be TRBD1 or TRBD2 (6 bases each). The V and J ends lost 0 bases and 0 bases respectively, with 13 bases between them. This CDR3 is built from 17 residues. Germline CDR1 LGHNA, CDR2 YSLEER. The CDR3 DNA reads TGCGCCAGCAGCCAAGAGGGGGGCAGGGTGAGCACAGATACGCAGTATTTT. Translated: CASSQEGGRVSTDTQYF.

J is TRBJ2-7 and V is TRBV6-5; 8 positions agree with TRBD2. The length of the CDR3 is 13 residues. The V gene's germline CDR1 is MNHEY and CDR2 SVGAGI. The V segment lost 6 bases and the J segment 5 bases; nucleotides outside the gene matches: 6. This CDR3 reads CASSAPGGHEQYF. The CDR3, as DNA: TGTGCCAGCAGCGCCCCGGGAGGGCACGAGCAGTACTTC.

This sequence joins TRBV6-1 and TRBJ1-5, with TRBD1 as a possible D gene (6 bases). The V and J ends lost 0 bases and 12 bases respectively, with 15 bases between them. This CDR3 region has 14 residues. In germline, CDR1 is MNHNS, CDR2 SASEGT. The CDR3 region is CASSEARQAERQHF. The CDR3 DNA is TGTGCCAGCAGTGAAGCGCGACAGGCGGAGCGCCAGCATTTT.

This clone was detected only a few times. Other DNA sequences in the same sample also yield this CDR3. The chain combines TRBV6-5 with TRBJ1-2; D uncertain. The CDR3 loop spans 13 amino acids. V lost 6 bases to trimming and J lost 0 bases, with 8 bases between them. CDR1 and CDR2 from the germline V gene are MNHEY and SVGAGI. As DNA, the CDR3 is TGTGCCAGCAGCCCAGGTGCTAACTATGGCTACACCTTC. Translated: CASSPGANYGYTF.

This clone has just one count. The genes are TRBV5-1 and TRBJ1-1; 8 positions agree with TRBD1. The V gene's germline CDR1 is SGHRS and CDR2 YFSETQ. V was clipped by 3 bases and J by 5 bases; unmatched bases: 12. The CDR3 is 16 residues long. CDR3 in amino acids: CASSSKGQGFGTEAFF. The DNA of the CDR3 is TGCGCCAGCAGCTCGAAAGGACAGGGATTTGGGACTGAAGCTTTCTTT.

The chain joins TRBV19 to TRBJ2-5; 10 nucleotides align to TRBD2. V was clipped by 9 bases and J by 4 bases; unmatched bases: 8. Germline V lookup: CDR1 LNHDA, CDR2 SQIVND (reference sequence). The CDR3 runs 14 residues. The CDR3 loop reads CASSGVAGGETQYF. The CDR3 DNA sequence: TGTGCCAGCTCCGGAGTAGCGGGGGGAGAGACCCAGTACTTC.

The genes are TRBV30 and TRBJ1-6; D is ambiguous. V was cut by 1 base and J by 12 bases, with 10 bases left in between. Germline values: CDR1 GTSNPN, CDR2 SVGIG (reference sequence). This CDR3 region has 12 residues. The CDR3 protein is CAWSDGGRPLHF. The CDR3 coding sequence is TGTGCCTGGAGTGATGGCGGCAGACCCCTCCACTTT.

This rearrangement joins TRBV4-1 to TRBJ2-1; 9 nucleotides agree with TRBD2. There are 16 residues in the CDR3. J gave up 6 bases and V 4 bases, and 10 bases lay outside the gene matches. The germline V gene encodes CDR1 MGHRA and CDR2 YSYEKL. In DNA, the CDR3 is TGCGCCAGCAGCCCCAACGGACTAGCGATCACCAATGAGCAGTTCTTC. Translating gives CASSPNGLAITNEQFF.

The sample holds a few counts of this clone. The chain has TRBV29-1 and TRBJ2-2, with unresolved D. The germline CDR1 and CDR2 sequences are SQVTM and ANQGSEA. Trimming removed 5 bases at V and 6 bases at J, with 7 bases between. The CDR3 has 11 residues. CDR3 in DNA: TGCAGCGTTAGGTTTTCCGGGGAGCTGTTTTTT. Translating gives CSVRFSGELFF.

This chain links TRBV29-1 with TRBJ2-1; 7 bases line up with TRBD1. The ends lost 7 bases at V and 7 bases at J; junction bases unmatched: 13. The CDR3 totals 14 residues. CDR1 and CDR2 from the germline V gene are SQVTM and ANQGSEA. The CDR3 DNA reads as TGCAGCGCCGCCCCGACAGGGTTTGCAAATGAGCAGTTCTTC. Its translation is CSAAPTGFANEQFF.

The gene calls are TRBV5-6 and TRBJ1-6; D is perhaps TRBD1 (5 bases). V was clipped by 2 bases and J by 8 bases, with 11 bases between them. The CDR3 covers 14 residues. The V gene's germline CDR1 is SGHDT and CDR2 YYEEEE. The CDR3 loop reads CASSLGQEYSPLHF. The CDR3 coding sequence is TGTGCCAGCAGCTTAGGACAAGAATATTCACCCCTCCACTTT.

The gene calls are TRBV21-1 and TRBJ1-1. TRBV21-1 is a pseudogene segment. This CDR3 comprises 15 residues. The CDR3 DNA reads TGTGCCAGCAGCAAACGGGTGCGGGGAAACACTGAAGCTTTCTTT. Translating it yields CASSKRVRGNTEAFF.

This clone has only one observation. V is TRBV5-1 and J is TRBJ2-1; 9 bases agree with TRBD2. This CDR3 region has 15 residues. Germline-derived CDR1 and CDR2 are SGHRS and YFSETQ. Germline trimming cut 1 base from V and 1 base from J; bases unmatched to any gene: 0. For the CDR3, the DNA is TGCGCCAGCAGCTTGAGCGGGGGGTCCTACAATGAGCAGTTCTTC. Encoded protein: CASSLSGGSYNEQFF.

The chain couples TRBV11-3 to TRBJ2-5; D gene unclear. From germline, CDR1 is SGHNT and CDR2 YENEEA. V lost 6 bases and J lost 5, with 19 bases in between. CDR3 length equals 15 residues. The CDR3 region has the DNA TGTGCCAGCAGGTCCAACAGAGGCCCACGGGAGACCCAGTACTTC. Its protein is CASRSNRGPRETQYF.

The DNA of the CDR3 is TGCGCCAGCAGCCAAGAGCGCGGGGGAAACACCGGGGAGCTGTTTTTT. Its protein is CASSQERGGNTGELFF. This rearrangement joins TRBV4-1 to TRBJ2-2; 7 bases are shared with TRBD2. Germline CDR1 is MGHRA and CDR2 is YSYEKL. V shed 0 bases and J 2 bases; nucleotides not matched to a gene: 3. The CDR3 sequence is 16 residues long.

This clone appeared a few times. CDR3 sequence (DNA): TGTGCCTGGACTATAACAGGGGCAGGCGAGCAGTACTTC. This sequence encodes CAWTITGAGEQYF. The V call is TRBV30, the J call TRBJ2-7; 7 nucleotides align to TRBD1. J gave up 6 bases and V 4 bases, and 9 bases lay outside the gene matches. The CDR3 runs to 13 residues. Per germline, CDR1 GTSNPN and CDR2 SVGIG (reference sequence).

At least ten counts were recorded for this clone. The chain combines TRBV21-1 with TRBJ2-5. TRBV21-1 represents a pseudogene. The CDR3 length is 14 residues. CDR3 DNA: TGTGCCAGCAGCAAAGCAGTGTACCAAGAGACCCAGTACTTC. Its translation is CASSKAVYQETQYF.

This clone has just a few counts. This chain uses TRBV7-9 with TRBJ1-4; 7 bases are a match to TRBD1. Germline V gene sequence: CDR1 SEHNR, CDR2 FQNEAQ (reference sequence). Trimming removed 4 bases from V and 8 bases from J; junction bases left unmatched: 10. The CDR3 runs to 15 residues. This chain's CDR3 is CASSSRQGLFEKLFF. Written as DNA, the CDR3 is TGTGCCAGCAGCTCGCGACAGGGACTGTTCGAAAAACTGTTTTTT. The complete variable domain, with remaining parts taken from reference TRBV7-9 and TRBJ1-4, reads DTGVSQNPRHKITKRGQNVTFRCDPISEHNRLYWYRQTLGQGPEFLTYFQNEAQLEKSRLLSDRFSAERPKGSFSTLEIQRTEQGDSAMYLCASSSRQGLFEKLFFGSGTQLSVL.

In nucleotides, the CDR3 is TGTGCCACCGAGACAGGAAACACCGGGGAGCTGTTTTTT. Translating it yields CATETGNTGELFF. V and J are TRBV25-1 and TRBJ2-2; maybe TRBD1 (6 bases). The CDR3 length is 13 residues. V dropped 10 bases and J dropped 2 bases, with 11 bases sitting between them. In germline, CDR1 is MGHDK, CDR2 SYGVNS.

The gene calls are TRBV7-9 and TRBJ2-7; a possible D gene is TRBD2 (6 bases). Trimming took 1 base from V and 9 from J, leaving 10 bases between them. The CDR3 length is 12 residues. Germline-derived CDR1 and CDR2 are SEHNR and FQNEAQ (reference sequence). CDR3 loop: CASSLGTEGQYF. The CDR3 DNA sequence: TGTGCCAGCAGCTTAGGTACGGAGGGGCAGTACTTC.

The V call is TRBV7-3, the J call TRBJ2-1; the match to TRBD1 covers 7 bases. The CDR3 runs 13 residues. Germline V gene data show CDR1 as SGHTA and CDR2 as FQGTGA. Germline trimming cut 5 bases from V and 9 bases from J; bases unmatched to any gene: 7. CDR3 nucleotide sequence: TGTGCCAGCAGCCCGAACAGGGGTATTGAGCAGTTCTTC. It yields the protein CASSPNRGIEQFF.

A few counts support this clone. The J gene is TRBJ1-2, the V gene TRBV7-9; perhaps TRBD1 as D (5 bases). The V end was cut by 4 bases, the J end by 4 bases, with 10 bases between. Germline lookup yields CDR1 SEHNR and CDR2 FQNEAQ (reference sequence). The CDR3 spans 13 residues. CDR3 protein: CASSSDGGYGYTF. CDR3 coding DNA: TGTGCCAGCAGCTCGGATGGGGGCTATGGCTACACCTTC.

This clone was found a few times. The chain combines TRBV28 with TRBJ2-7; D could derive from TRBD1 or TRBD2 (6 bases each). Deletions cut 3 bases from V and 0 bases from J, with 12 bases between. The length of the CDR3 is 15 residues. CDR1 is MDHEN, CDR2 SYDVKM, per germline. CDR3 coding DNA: TGTGCCAGCAGTTTGGGGGGCCGGAACTCCTACGAGCAGTACTTC. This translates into CASSLGGRNSYEQYF.

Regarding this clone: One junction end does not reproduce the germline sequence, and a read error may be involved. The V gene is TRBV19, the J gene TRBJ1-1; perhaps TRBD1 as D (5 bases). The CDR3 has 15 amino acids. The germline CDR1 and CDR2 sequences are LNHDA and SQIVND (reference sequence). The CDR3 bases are TGTGCCAGTCGTATGTCAGGGAAGGCGAACACTGAAGCTTTCTTT. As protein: CASRMSGKANTEAFF. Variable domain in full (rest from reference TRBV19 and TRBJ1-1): DGGITQSPKYLFRKEGQNVTLSCEQNLNHDAMYWYRQDPGQGLRLIYYSQIVNDFQKGDIAEGYSVSREKKESFPLTVTSAQKNPTAFYLCASRMSGKANTEAFFGQGTRLTVV.

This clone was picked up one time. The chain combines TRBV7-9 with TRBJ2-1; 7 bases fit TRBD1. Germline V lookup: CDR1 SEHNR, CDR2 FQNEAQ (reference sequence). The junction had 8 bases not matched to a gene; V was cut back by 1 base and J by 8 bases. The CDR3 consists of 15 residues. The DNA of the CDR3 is TGTGCCAGCAGCTTAGTTGGACAGGCCAACGATGAGCAGTTCTTC. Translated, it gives CASSLVGQANDEQFF.

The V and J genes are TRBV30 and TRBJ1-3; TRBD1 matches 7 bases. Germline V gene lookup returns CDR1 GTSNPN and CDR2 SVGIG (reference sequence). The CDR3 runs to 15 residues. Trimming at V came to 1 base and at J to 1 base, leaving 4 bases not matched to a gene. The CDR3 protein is CAWSGQGISGNTIYF. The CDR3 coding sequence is TGTGCCTGGAGTGGACAGGGAATTTCTGGAAACACCATATATTTT. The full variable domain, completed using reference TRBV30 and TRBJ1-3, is SQTIHQWPATLVQPVGSPLSLECTVEGTSNPNLYWYRQAAGRGLQLLFYSVGIGQISSEVPQNLSASRPQDRQFILSSKKLLLSDSGFYLCAWSGQGISGNTIYFGEGSWLTVV.